This T cell receptor (beta chain) was found in a study of T cells in Graves' hyperthyroidism and ophthalmopathy. The TCR beta CDR3 regions underwent amplification using RNA transcripts as the source. First-round RT-PCR with HTBI primers amplified the TCR CDR3 region. MiXCR, applied by TCRdb to the multiplex PCR reads, yields one record per CDR3 protein. The repertoire holds some 180,000 distinct CDR3 sequences, with more than 15% as singletons. The germline CDR1 and CDR2 sequences are MNHEY and SVGEGT. J gave up 14 bases and V 7 bases, and 13 bases lay outside the gene matches. The CDR3 covers 14 residues. This clonotype occurred a few times. Its matching antigen is unknown. Pregnant or lactating patients were excluded, as were those with uncontrolled infection or other autoimmune disease. The study, taken as a whole, reports: Blood samples included most of the expanded thyroid clonotypes exceeding 0.001. Through a model of 13 V-J features, ophthalmopathy was separated from stable hyperthyroidism.

This TCR derives from a woman aged 50 to 60 with Graves' hyperthyroidism. Sequences were obtained from blood. The chain carries TRBV6-2 or TRBV6-3 and TRBJ2-3; 12 bases fit TRBD1. DNA for the CDR3: TGTGCCAGCAAAACCCGAGCCGGGACAGGGGGCCGGTATTTT. It is translated as CASKTRAGTGGRYF.